The present T cell receptor beta chain was sequenced within a study of early T cells in non-severe SARS-CoV-2 infection. TCRdb reprocessed the 5' RACE reads via MiXCR and lists one record per CDR3 protein. The sample yields tens of thousands of distinct CDR3 sequences, less than 8% seen once. V lost 6 bases and J lost 0, with 13 bases in between. The CDR3 has 15 residues. The germline V gene encodes CDR1 MNHEY and CDR2 SVGAGI. This clonotype has at least ten counts. Sequencing was done on a sample of whole blood. The sequence was obtained from an adult who was a healthcare worker with PCR-confirmed SARS-CoV-2 infection or an uninfected control (not recorded which). V is TRBV6-5 and J is TRBJ2-3, with D hard to call. CDR3: CASRPWRPSTDTQYF. In DNA, the CDR3 is TGTGCCAGCAGACCCTGGCGTCCTAGCACAGATACGCAGTATTTT.